This passage covers 9 T cell receptor beta chains from one sample sequenced in a study of T cell repertoires in cytomegalovirus infection. TCRdb fed the reads into MiXCR, producing one record per CDR3 protein. Of approximately 500,000 distinct CDR3 sequences in the sample, about 17% were seen once. The sequencing input was CD8+ T cells from PBMCs. The receptors derive from a human donor in good health (CMV status not recorded). Some clones in this sample may be carry-over from other donors' samples.

This clonotype was observed a few times. The chain recombines TRBV7-9 with TRBJ2-1; the D gene is possibly TRBD2 (7 bases). Germline V CDR1 and CDR2: SEHNR, FQNEAQ (reference sequence). The V and J ends lost 2 bases and 5 bases respectively, with 22 bases between them. This CDR3 comprises 18 residues. CDR3 loop: CASSLLGGASIVDNEQFF. CDR3 bases: TGTGCCAGCAGCTTACTGGGGGGGGCCTCTATAGTGGACAATGAGCAGTTCTTC.

The rearrangement links TRBV20-1 to TRBJ2-7, with 7 bases identical to TRBD2. This CDR3 has 14 amino acids. With V trimmed by 1 base and J by 0 bases, 3 bases remained unmatched. Germline assignment: CDR1 DFQATT and CDR2 SNEGSKA (reference sequence). The CDR3 bases are TGCAGTGCTAGAGCCCTAGCGGCCTCCTACGAGCAGTACTTC. It is translated as CSARALAASYEQYF.

This clonotype was observed a handful of times. In nucleotides, the CDR3 is TGTGCCAGCAGCCGGGGGACGGCTTACTTTTTTAACACTGAAGCTTTCTTT. Its translation is CASSRGTAYFFNTEAFF. The chain carries TRBV28 and TRBJ1-1; maybe TRBD1 (5 bases). The CDR3 loop spans 17 amino acids. The germline V gene has CDR1 MDHEN and CDR2 SYDVKM. V was trimmed by 6 bases and J by 2 bases, leaving 22 bases between them.

V is TRBV30 and J is TRBJ2-7; D not resolved. V lost 6 bases, J lost 3 bases, and 6 bases lay in between. CDR1 and CDR2 (germline): GTSNPN, SVGIG (reference sequence). The CDR3 is made up of 10 amino acids. The CDR3 loop reads CACGNYEQYF. The CDR3 DNA is TGTGCCTGCGGAAACTACGAGCAGTACTTC.

In its sample, this clonotype was seen a few times. CDR3 region: CASSLPRGPTSYEQYF. The CDR3, as DNA: TGTGCCAGCAGCTTGCCGCGGGGGCCCACCTCCTACGAGCAGTACTTC. The V call is TRBV5-6, the J call TRBJ2-7; TRBD2 might be the D (7 bases). CDR1 and CDR2 (germline): SGHDT, YYEEEE. This CDR3 region has 16 residues. V was trimmed by 1 base and J by 0 bases, leaving 14 bases between them.

The V call is TRBV20-1, the J call TRBJ2-1; 7 bases align to TRBD2. V trimming: 3 bases; J trimming: 8 bases; junction bases outside the gene matches: 13. The CDR3 is made up of 15 amino acids. CDR1 and CDR2 from the germline V gene are DFQATT and SNEGSKA (reference sequence). CDR3: CSASSPAGLIYEQFF. The CDR3 DNA sequence: TGCAGTGCTAGCAGTCCAGCGGGACTTATCTATGAGCAGTTCTTC.

This clonotype turned up a few times. The V call is TRBV30, the J call TRBJ2-5; tentative D call: TRBD1 (6 bases). The CDR3 extends over 12 amino acids. Germline V gene data show CDR1 as GTSNPN and CDR2 as SVGIG (reference sequence). The ends were cut back, 7 bases at V and 4 bases at J, with 13 bases in the middle. CDR3: CAYADSPETQYF. CDR3 bases: TGTGCCTATGCGGACAGCCCAGAGACCCAGTACTTC.

In this sample, this clonotype turned up many times. CDR3 in amino acids: CASLTSGNGQFF. For the CDR3, the DNA is TGTGCCAGCTTGACTTCAGGGAACGGGCAGTTCTTC. The chain employs TRBV2 and TRBJ2-1; D is perhaps TRBD1 (5 bases). Trimming cost V 8 bases and J 12 bases, with 17 bases left between them. The CDR3 has 12 amino acids. Germline assignment: CDR1 SNHLY and CDR2 FYNNEI.

This clonotype was recorded a few times. J is TRBJ2-7 and V is TRBV27; TRBD1 aligns across 10 bases. Germline CDR1 reads MNHEY; CDR2 reads SMNVEV (reference sequence). The CDR3 loop spans 16 amino acids. Trimming removed 2 bases from V and 1 base from J; junction bases left unmatched: 5. This CDR3 is CASSLLPGQGSYEQYF. The CDR3 bases are TGTGCCAGCAGTTTACTCCCGGGACAGGGGTCCTACGAGCAGTACTTC.